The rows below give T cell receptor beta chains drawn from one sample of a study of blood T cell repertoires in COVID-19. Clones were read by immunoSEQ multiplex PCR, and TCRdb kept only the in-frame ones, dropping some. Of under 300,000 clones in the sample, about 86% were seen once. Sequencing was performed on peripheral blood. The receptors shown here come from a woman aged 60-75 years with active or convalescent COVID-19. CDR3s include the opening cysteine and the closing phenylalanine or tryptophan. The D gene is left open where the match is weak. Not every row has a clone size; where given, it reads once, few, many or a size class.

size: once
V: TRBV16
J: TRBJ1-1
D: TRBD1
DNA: TGTGCCAGCAGCCAATACGTGAGAAGGGGGCCGGACACTGAAGCTTTCTTT
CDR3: CASSQYVRRGPDTEAFF

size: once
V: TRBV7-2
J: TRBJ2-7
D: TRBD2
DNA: TGTGCCAGCAGCGCCCGACTAGCGGGGGGGCCCGAGCAGTACTTC
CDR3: CASSARLAGGPEQYF

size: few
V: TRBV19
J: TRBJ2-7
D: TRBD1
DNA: TGTGCCAGTAGACCCACGGGACAGGGGGCCTACGAGCAGTACTTC
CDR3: CASRPTGQGAYEQYF

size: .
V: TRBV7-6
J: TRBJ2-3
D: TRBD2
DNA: TGTGCCAGCAGCCGCGGGCTAGCGGGGGCCGGCACAGATACGCAGTATTTT
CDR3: CASSRGLAGAGTDTQYF

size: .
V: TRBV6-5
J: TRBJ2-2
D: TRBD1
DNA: TGTGCCAGCAGGCGGACAGGAGACACCGGGGAGCTGTTTTTT
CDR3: CASRRTGDTGELFF

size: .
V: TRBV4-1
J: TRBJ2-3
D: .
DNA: TGCGCCAGCAGCCAAGATCGGCCTAGCTCAACAGATACGCAGTATTTT
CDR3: CASSQDRPSSTDTQYF

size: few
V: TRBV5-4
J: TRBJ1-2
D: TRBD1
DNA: TGTGCCAGCAGCGTCCCCCGGGACAGGTTCGATGGCTACACCTTC
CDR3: CASSVPRDRFDGYTF

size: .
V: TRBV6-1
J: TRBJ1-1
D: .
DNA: TGTGCCAGCAGTGAACCAGGGCGGACTGAAGCTTTCTTT
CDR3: CASSEPGRTEAFF

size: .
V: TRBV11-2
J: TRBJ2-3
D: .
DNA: TGTGCCAGCAGCCCGATTGTTCGGGGTAGCACAGATACGCAGTATTTT
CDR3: CASSPIVRGSTDTQYF

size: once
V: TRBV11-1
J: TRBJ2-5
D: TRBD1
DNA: TGTGCCAGCAGCCCCCTAGAAGGGGGCAAGACCCAGTACTTC
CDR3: CASSPLEGGKTQYF

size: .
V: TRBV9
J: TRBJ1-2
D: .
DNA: TGTGCCAGCAGCGTAGACCCCGGTCCTAACTATGGCTACACCTTC
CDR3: CASSVDPGPNYGYTF

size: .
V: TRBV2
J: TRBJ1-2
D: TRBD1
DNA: TGTGCCAGCAGGGACTTGGGGACAGGCTATGGCTACACCTTC
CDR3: CASRDLGTGYGYTF

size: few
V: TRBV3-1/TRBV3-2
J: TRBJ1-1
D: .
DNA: TGTGCCAGCAGCCAAGATTGGACAGCGGCCATGAACACTGAAGCTTTCTTT
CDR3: CASSQDWTAAMNTEAFF

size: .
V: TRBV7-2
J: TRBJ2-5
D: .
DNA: TGTGCCAGCAGCCCCCCGCCGGGGGGCGAGACCCAGTACTTC
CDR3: CASSPPPGGETQYF

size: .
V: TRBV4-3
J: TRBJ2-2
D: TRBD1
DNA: TGCGCCAGCAGCCAAGGCTTCGAGGGGGCGGGTACCGGGGAGCTGTTTTTT
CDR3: CASSQGFEGAGTGELFF

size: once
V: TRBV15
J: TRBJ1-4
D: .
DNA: TGTGCCACCAGCAGTGACTCCCAGCGGCCAGGACGGGAAAAACTGTTTTTT
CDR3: CATSSDSQRPGREKLFF

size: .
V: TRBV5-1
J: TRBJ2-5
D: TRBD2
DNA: TGCGCCAGCAGCTTGGGTAGCGGGGGGCTGCAAGAGACCCAGTACTTC
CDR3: CASSLGSGGLQETQYF

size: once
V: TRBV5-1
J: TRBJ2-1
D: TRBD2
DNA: TGCGCCAGCAGCTTGGCTCTAGCGGGGGGGCCGAGATCCTACAATGAGCAGTTCTTC
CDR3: CASSLALAGGPRSYNEQFF

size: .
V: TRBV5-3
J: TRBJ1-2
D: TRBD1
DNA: TGTGCCAGAAGCTTGGAGGGGACAGGGCCCTATGGCTACACCTTC
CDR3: CARSLEGTGPYGYTF

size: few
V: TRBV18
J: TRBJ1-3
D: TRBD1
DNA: TGTGCCAGCTCCCCGGGACAGTACTCTGGAAACACCATATATTTT
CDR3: CASSPGQYSGNTIYF

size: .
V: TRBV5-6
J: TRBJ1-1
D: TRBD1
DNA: TGTGCCAGCAGTTTTTTCGTCCGGGACAGGGGGCTCAGGGACACTGAAGCTTTCTTT
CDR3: CASSFFVRDRGLRDTEAFF

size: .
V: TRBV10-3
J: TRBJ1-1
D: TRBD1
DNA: TGTGCCATCAGGCCGGGACAGATGAACACTGAAGCTTTCTTT
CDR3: CAIRPGQMNTEAFF

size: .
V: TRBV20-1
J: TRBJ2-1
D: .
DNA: TGCAGTGCTGATCCCCGGGACTTTCTGGTCTTC
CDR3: CSADPRDFLVF

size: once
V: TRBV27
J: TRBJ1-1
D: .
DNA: TGTGCCAGCAGTTTCGGTGAAGACACTGAAGCTTTCTTT
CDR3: CASSFGEDTEAFF

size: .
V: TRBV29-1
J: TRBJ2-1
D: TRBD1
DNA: TGCAGCGTTGTCCCGGGACAGGGTGGCGATGAGCAGTTCTTC
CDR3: CSVVPGQGGDEQFF

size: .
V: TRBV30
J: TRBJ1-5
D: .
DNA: TGTGCCTGGAGTCTAACCTCCCACCAGCCCCAGCATTTT
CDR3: CAWSLTSHQPQHF

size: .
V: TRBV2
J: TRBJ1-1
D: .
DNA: TGTGCCAGCAGTGCGGACTTCTTTAAAGCTTTCTTT
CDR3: CASSADFFKAFF

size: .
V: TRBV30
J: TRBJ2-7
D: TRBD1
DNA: TGTGCCTGGAGCTTGAAAACCGGGACAGGGTATCGGCACGAGCAGTACTTC
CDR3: CAWSLKTGTGYRHEQYF

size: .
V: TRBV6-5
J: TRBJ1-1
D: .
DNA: TGTGCCAGCAGCCTCGACAGTAACACTGAAGCTTTCTTT
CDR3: CASSLDSNTEAFF

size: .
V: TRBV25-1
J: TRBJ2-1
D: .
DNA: TGTGCCAGCAGAGGGGTGAATGCCTACAATGAGCAGTTCTTC
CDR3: CASRGVNAYNEQFF

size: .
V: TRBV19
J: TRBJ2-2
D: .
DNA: TGTGCCAGTAAGAGCGAATTTACGAACACCGGGGAGCTGTTTTTT
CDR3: CASKSEFTNTGELFF

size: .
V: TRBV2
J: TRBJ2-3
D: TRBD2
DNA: TGTGCCAGCAGTGTAAACGGGGGGGCCTCAGATACGCAGTATTTT
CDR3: CASSVNGGASDTQYF

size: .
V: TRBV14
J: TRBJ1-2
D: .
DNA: TGTGCCAGCAGCCAATTATTCGCCGCGGGGGTCTATGGCTACACCTTC
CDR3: CASSQLFAAGVYGYTF

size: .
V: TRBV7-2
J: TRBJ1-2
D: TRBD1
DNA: TGTGCCAGCAGCTTCGGACAGGGCATTTATGGCTACACCTTC
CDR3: CASSFGQGIYGYTF

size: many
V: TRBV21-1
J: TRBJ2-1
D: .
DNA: TGTGCCAGCAGCAAAGCCCCCCGGACTAGCTTCATTGAGCAGTTCTTC
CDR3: CASSKAPRTSFIEQFF

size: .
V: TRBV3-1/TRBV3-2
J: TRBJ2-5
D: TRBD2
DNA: TGTGCCAGCAGCCAACCCGGGGGGGCTCAGACCCAGTACTTC
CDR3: CASSQPGGAQTQYF